The 15 T cell receptor beta chains reported below all come from one sample, sequenced in a study of tumor-infiltrating lymphocytes in oesophageal squamous cell carcinoma. TCRdb re-called the PCR reads with MiXCR, one entry per CDR3 protein. The repertoire includes 15,000 to 20,000 distinct CDR3 sequences, around two fifths of them detected once, and roughly 36% sits in the top ten. Sequenced input: esophageal tumor tissue. The receptors originated from a male donor with esophageal squamous cell carcinoma.

This clonotype was detected once. V and J are TRBV7-3 and TRBJ2-5; D not resolved. V was pared by 5 bases and J by 0 bases, with 13 bases between. The CDR3 extends over 15 amino acids. Germline V gene data show CDR1 as SGHTA and CDR2 as FQGTGA. The CDR3 sequence is CASSLGLGYQETQYF. The CDR3 region has the DNA TGTGCCAGCAGCCTGGGTTTGGGGTACCAAGAGACCCAGTACTTC.

The genes are TRBV6-9 and TRBJ2-1, with D perhaps given as TRBD1 or TRBD2 (5 bases each). Judging by the DNA end, TRBJ2-7 fits better; the J call may be wrong. CDR1 and CDR2 (germline): MNHGY, SVAAGI. The CDR3 is 15 residues long. The CDR3 is CASSLRGVVHNEQYF. Written as DNA, the CDR3 is TGTGCCAGCAGTTTACGGGGCGTTGTCCACAATGAGCAGTACTTC.

The rearrangement uses TRBV28 and TRBJ2-7; 11 positions match TRBD2. The DNA end lines up better with TRBJ2-5; the J call may be wrong. This CDR3 is 17 amino acids long. Germline V gene sequence: CDR1 MDHEN, CDR2 SYDVKM. In DNA form, the CDR3 reads TGTGCCAGCAGTTTAACCTTACTAGCGGGAGATTCAGAGACCCAGTACTTC. Its translation: CASSLTLLAGDSETQYF.

This clonotype was seen only once. CDR3 region: CATQGGETQYF. The CDR3 coding sequence is TGTGCCACCCAGGGAGGGGAGACCCAGTACTTC. This sequence joins TRBV6-2 or TRBV6-3 and TRBJ2-1, with TRBD2 matching over 7 bases. The J call is uncertain, as TRBJ2-5 better fits the DNA end. Germline V gene lookup returns CDR1 MNHEY and CDR2 SVGEGT. The CDR3 sequence is 11 residues long.

Points on this clonotype: The junction shows a germline mismatch at one end, possibly a read error. The chain has TRBV7-6 and TRBJ2-2; the match to TRBD2 covers 8 bases. The CDR3 contains 14 residues. CDR1 is SGHVS and CDR2 is FNYEAQ in the germline V gene. The CDR3 loop is CASSERGGAGELFF. Written as DNA, the CDR3 is TGTGCTAGCAGCGAACGGGGGGGTGCCGGGGAGCTGTTTTTT.

A few counts support this clonotype. Since the CDR3 does not end with the conserved phenylalanine or tryptophan, this likely comes from a read error. No DNA is shown, since the ends of the CDR3 on it are uncertain; the CDR3 is the one TCRdb lists. The gene calls are TRBV7-9 and TRBJ2-3; the table's TRBD1 call for D was not verified on the DNA. Germline assignment: CDR1 SEHNR and CDR2 FQNEAQ (reference sequence). The CDR3 numbers 18 amino acids, ends counted. CDR3 amino acids: CASSLIWARDVRPSTLGT.

The chain carries TRBV3-1 and TRBJ1-5, with 10 bases identical to TRBD1. Germline V gene data show CDR1 as LGHDT and CDR2 as YNNKEL (reference sequence). This CDR3 spans 13 amino acids. Unmatched junction bases numbered 0, after V lost 5 bases and J lost 5 bases. CDR3 protein: CASSGQGDQPQHF. DNA for the CDR3: TGTGCCAGCAGCGGACAGGGGGATCAGCCCCAGCATTTT.

This clonotype was seen at least ten times. V usage is TRBV10-3 and J usage is TRBJ1-2; D is possibly TRBD1 (5 bases). This CDR3 is built from 15 residues. Trimming removed 4 bases from V and 1 base from J, with 13 bases in between. Per the germline V gene, CDR1 is ENHRY and CDR2 is SYGVKD. The CDR3 DNA reads as TGTGCCATCAGTGCGGGACCGTTCGATAACTATGGCTACACCTTC. Protein product: CAISAGPFDNYGYTF.

The genes are TRBV6-1 and TRBJ2-1, with D tentatively TRBD1 or TRBD2 (7 bases each). The V gene lost 7 bases and the J gene lost 5 bases, with 21 bases spanning the gap. In germline, CDR1 is MNHNS, CDR2 SASEGT. The CDR3 totals 16 residues. The CDR3 nucleotides are TGTGCCAGCATCTCGTCAAGGGGAGGGGGCAACAATGAGCAGTTCTTC. Translating gives CASISSRGGGNNEQFF.

This clonotype rates as medium-sized. The chain recombines TRBV7-3 with TRBJ2-1, with TRBD1 matching 7 bases. Per germline, CDR1 SGHTA and CDR2 FQGTGA. The CDR3 runs to 15 residues. V shed 5 bases, J shed 2 bases, and the junction held 6 bases outside the gene matches. CDR3 residues: CASSPDRTAYNEQFF. Written as DNA, the CDR3 is TGTGCCAGCAGCCCGGACAGGACGGCCTACAATGAGCAGTTCTTC.

This clonotype was counted at least ten times. The chain is built from TRBV6-1 and TRBJ2-1; 7 positions match TRBD1. CDR3 size: 20 residues. Trimming at V came to 8 bases and at J to 1 base, leaving 23 bases not matched to a gene. The germline V gene has CDR1 MNHNS and CDR2 SASEGT. CDR3 amino acids: CASYPGLPGQKSGSYNEQFF. The CDR3 DNA sequence: TGTGCCAGCTACCCCGGACTCCCGGGACAGAAATCGGGGTCCTACAATGAGCAGTTCTTC.

This clonotype has a single count. The chain is built from TRBV7-8 and TRBJ1-2; tentatively, D is TRBD1 (5 bases). The CDR3 length is 15 residues. V was clipped by 5 bases and J by 2 bases, with 15 bases between them. In germline, CDR1 is SGHVS, CDR2 FQNEAQ. As DNA, the CDR3 is TGTGCCAGCAGCCAGGACACTCCCGGCAACTATGGCTACACCTTC. Its translation: CASSQDTPGNYGYTF.

This clonotype was detected a few times. This could be a read error, since a much larger clone is one nucleotide away. The rearrangement uses TRBV6-5 and TRBJ2-3; a weak D match, TRBD2 (5 bases). Trimming cost V 0 bases and J 14 bases, with 12 bases left between them. Germline-derived CDR1 and CDR2 are MNHEY and SVGAGI. This CDR3 has 12 amino acids. The CDR3 DNA reads TGTGCCAGCAGTTACTCCCCCGGGGAGCTGTATTTT. This translates into CASSYSPGELYF.

The CDR3 is CASSQLAKNIQYF. The CDR3 nucleotides read TGTGCCAGCAGTCAGCTGGCCAAAAACATTCAGTACTTC. The J gene is TRBJ2-4, the V gene TRBV27; D ambiguous. Trimming pared 5 bases from V and 1 base from J, leaving 6 bases between. The length of the CDR3 is 13 residues. Germline V gene sequence: CDR1 MNHEY, CDR2 SMNVEV (reference sequence).

This clonotype was picked up many times. The CDR3 region is CASSPGQVSRDTQYF. The CDR3 coding sequence is TGCGCCAGCAGCCCGGGACAAGTGTCGAGGGATACGCAGTATTTT. This chain links TRBV5-1 with TRBJ2-3; maybe TRBD1 (6 bases). Germline loops: CDR1 SGHRS, CDR2 YFSETQ. The V and J ends lost 4 bases and 6 bases respectively, with 18 bases between them. This CDR3 contains 15 residues.